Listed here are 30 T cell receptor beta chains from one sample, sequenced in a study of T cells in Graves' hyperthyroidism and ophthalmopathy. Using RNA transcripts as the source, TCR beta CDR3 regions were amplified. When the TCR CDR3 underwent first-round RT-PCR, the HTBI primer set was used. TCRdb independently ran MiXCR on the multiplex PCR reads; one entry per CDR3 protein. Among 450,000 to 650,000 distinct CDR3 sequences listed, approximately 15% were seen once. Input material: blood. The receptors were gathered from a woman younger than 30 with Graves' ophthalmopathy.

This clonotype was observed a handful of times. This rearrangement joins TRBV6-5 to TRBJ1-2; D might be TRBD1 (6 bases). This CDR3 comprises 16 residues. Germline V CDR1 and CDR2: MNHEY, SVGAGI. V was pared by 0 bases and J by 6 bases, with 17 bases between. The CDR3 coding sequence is TGTGCCAGCAGTTACTCGGGGGCAGGGCTCTTGGATGGCTACACCTTC. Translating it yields CASSYSGAGLLDGYTF.

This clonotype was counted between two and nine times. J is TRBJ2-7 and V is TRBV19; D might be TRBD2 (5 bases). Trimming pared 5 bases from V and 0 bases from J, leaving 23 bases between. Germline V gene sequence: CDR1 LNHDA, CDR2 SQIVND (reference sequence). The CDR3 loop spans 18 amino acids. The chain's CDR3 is CASSSGMGRPRSSYEQYF. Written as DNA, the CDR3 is TGTGCCAGTAGTTCCGGGATGGGTCGACCGAGAAGCTCCTACGAGCAGTACTTC.

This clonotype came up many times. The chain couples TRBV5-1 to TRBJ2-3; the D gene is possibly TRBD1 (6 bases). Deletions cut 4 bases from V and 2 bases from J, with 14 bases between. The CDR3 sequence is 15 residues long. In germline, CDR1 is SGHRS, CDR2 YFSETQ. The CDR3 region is CASSLDRRFTDTQYF. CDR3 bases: TGCGCCAGCAGCCTGGACAGACGGTTCACAGATACGCAGTATTTT.

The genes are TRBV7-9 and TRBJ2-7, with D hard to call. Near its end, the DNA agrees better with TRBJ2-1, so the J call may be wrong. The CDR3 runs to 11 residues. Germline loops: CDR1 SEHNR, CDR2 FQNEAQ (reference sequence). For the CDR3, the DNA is TGTGCCAGCAGGGGTTCCTACGAGCAGTTCTTC. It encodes CASRGSYEQFF.

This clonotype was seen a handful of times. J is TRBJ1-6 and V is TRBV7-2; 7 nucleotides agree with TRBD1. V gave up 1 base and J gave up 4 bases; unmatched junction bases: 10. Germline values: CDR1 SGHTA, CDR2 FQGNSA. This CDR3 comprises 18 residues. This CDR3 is CASSLGDRDSGYNSPLHF. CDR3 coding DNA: TGTGCCAGCAGCTTAGGCGACAGGGATTCGGGATATAATTCACCCCTCCACTTT.

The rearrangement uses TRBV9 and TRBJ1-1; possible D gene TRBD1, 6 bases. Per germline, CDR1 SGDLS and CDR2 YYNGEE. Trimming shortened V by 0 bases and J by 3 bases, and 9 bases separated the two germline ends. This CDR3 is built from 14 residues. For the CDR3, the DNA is TGTGCCAGCAGCGTAGTAGGGGGGGACACTGAAGCTTTCTTT. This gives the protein CASSVVGGDTEAFF.

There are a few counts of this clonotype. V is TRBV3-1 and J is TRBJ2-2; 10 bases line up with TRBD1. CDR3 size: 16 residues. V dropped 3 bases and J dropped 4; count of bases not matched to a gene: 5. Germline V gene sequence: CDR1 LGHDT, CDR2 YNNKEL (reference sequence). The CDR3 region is CASSQMGTGATGELFF. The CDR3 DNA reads TGTGCCAGCAGCCAGATGGGGACAGGGGCCACCGGGGAGCTGTTTTTT. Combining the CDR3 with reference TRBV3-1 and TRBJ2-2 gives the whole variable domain DTAVSQTPKYLVTQMGNDKSIKCEQNLGHDTMYWYKQDSKKFLKIMFSYNNKELIINETVPNRFSPKSPDKAHLNLHINSLELGDSAVYFCASSQMGTGATGELFFGEGSRLTVL.

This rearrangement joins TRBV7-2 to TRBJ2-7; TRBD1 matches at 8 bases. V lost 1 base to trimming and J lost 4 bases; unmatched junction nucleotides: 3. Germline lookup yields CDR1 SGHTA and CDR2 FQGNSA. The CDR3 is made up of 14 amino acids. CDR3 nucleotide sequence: TGTGCCAGCAGCTTAGAGACAGGGGCTTACGAGCAGTACTTC. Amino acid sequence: CASSLETGAYEQYF. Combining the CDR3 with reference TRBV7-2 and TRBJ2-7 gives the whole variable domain GAGVSQSPSNKVTEKGKDVELRCDPISGHTALYWYRQSLGQGLEFLIYFQGNSAPDKSGLPSDRFSAERTGGSVSTLTIQRTQQEDSAVYLCASSLETGAYEQYFGPGTRLTVT.

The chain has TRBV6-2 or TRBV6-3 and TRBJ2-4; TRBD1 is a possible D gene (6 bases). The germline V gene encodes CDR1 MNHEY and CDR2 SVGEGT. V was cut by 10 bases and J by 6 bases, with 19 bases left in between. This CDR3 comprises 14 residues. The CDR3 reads CAISLPGQGNIQYF. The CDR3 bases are TGTGCCATCTCCCTTCCGGGACAAGGAAACATTCAGTACTTC.

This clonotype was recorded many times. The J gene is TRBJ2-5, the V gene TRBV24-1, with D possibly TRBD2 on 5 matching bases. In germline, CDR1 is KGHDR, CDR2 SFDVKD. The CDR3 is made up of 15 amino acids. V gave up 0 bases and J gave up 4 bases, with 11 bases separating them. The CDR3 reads CATSDLDRGSETQYF. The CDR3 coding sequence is TGTGCCACCAGTGATTTGGACCGCGGGTCAGAGACCCAGTACTTC.

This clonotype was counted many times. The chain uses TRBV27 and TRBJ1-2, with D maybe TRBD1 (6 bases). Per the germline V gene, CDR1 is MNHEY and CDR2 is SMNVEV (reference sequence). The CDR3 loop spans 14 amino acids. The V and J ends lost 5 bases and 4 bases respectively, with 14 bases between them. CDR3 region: CASSTRGARYGYTF. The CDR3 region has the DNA TGTGCCAGCAGTACCCGGGGGGCTCGCTATGGCTACACCTTC.

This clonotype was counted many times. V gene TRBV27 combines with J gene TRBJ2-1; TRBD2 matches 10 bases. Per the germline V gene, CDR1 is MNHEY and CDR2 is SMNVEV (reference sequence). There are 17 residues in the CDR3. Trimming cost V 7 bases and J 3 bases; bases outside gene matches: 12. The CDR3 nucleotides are TGTGCCAGCATTAGGCGTTTCGGGACTAGCGACTACAATGAGCAGTTCTTC. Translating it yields CASIRRFGTSDYNEQFF.

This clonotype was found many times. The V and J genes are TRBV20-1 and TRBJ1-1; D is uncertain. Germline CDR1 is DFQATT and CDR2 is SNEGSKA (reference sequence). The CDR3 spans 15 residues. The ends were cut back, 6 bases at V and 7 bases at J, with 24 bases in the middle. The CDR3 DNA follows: TGCAGTGCAATACCCTCAGGACTGAGACCCAATGAAGCTTTCTTT. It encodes CSAIPSGLRPNEAFF.

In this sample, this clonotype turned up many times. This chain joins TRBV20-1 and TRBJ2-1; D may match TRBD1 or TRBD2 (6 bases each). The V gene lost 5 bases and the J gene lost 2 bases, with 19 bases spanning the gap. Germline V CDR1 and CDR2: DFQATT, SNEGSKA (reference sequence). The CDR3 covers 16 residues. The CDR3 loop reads CSAGGLGAIPYNEQFF. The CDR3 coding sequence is TGCAGTGCTGGGGGGTTGGGGGCTATCCCCTACAATGAGCAGTTCTTC.

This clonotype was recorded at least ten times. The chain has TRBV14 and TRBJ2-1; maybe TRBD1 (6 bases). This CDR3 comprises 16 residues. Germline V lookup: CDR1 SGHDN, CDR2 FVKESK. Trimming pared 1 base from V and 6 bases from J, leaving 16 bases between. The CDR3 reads CASSQVAGDMSNEQFF. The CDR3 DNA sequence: TGTGCCAGCAGCCAAGTGGCAGGGGATATGTCCAATGAGCAGTTCTTC.

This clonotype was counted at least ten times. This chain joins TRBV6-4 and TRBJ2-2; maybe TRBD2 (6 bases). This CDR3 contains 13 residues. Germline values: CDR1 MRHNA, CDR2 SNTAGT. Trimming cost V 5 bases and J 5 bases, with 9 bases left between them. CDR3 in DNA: TGTGCCAGCAGTACCAGCGGGACCGGGGAGCTGTTTTTT. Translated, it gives CASSTSGTGELFF.

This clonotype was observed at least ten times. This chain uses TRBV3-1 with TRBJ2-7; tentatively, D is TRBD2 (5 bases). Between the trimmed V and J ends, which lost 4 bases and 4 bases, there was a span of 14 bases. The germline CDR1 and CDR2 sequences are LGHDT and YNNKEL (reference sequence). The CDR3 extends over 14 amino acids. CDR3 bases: TGTGCCAGCAGCCCCGAGCCGACGGGGTACGAGCAGTACTTC. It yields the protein CASSPEPTGYEQYF.

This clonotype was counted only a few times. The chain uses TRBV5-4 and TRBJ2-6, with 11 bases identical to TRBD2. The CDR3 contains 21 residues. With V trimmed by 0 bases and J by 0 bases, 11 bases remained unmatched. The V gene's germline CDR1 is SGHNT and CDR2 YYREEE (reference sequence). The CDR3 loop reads CASSLGSGRALGGSGANVLTF. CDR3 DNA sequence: TGTGCCAGCAGCTTGGGTAGCGGGAGGGCCCTGGGGGGCTCTGGGGCCAACGTCCTGACTTTC.

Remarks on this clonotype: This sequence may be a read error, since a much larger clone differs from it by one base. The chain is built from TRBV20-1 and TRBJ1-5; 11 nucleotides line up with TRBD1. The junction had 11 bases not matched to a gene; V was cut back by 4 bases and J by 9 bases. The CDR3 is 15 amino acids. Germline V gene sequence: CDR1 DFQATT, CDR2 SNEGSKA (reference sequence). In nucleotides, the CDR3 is TGCAGTGCTACCACGGGACAGGGGGTATCTCGGCCCCAGCATTTT. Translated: CSATTGQGVSRPQHF.

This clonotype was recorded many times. As DNA, the CDR3 is TGCGCCAGCAGCTCCGGGACAGGGTGGGGCGAGTACTATGGCTACACCTTC. Translating gives CASSSGTGWGEYYGYTF. The chain couples TRBV5-1 to TRBJ1-2; 9 nucleotides line up with TRBD1. This CDR3 is built from 17 residues. J gave up 3 bases and V 3 bases, and 12 bases lay outside the gene matches. The germline V gene has CDR1 SGHRS and CDR2 YFSETQ.

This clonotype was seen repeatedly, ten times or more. CDR3 DNA: TGCAGCGGGGAGGGCGGGGCCTCCTACGAGCAGTACTTC. Residues: CSGEGGASYEQYF. This chain uses TRBV20-1 with TRBJ2-7, with 7 positions matching TRBD2. The CDR3 has 13 residues. Germline CDR1 reads DFQATT; CDR2 reads SNEGSKA (reference sequence).

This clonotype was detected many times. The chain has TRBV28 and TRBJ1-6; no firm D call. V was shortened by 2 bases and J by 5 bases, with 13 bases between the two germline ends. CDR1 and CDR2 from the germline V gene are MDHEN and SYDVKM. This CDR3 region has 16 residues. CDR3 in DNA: TGTGCCAGCAGTTTAAGGAGCAGGTTTAATAATTCACCCCTCCACTTT. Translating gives CASSLRSRFNNSPLHF.

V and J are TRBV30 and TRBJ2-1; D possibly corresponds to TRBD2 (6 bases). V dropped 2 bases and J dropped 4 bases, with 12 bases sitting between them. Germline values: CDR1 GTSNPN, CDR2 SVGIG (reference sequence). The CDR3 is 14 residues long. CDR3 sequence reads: CAWSPGLSYNEQFF. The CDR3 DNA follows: TGTGCCTGGAGTCCGGGACTCTCATACAATGAGCAGTTCTTC.

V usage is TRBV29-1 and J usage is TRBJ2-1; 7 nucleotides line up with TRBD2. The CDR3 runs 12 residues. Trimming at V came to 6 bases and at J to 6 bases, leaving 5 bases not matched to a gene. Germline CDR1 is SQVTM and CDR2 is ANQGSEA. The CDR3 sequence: CSVRTSGNEQFF. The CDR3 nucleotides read TGCAGCGTCAGGACTAGTGGCAATGAGCAGTTCTTC.

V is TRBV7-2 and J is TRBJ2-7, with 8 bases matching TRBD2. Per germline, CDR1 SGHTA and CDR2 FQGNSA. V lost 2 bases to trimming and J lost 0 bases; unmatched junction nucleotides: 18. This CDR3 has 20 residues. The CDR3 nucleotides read TGTGCCAGCAGCTTACTGAACCCCGGGGGTAAGCGGGAGTTCTCCTACGAGCAGTACTTC. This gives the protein CASSLLNPGGKREFSYEQYF.

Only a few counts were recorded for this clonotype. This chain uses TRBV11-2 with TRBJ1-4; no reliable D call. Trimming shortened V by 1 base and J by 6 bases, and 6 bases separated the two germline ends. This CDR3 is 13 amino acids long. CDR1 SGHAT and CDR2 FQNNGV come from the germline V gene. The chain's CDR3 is CASSLARYEKLFF. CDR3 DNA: TGTGCCAGCAGCTTAGCCCGATATGAAAAACTGTTTTTT.

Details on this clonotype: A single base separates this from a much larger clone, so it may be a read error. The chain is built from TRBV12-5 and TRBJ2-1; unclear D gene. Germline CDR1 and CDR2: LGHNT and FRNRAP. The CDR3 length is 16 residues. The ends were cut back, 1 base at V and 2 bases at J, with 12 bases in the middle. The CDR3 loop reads CASGLGSTVAYNEQFF. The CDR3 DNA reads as TGTGCTAGTGGTTTGGGCTCGACGGTGGCCTACAATGAGCAGTTCTTC.

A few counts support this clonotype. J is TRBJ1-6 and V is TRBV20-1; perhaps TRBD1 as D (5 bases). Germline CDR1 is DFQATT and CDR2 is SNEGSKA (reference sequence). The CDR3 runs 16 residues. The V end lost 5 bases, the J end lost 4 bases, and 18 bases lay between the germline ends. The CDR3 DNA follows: TGCAGTGCTCCCCCGGGGAGGACAAAGTATAATTCACCCCTCCACTTT. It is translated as CSAPPGRTKYNSPLHF.

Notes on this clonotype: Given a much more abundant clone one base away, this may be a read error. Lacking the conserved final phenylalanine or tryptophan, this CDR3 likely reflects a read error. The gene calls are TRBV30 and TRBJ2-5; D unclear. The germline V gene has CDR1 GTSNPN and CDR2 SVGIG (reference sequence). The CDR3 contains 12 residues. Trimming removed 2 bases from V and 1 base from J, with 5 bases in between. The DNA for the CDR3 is TGTGCCTGGAGTCTGATCCAAGAGACCCAGTACTCC. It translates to CAWSLIQETQYS.

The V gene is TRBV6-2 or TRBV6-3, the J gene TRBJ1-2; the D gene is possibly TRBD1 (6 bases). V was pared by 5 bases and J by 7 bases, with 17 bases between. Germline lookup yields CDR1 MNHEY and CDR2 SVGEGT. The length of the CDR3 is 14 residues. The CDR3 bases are TGTGCCAGCAGTGGCCAGGAGAAGGGGGGTGGCTACACCTTC. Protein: CASSGQEKGGGYTF.